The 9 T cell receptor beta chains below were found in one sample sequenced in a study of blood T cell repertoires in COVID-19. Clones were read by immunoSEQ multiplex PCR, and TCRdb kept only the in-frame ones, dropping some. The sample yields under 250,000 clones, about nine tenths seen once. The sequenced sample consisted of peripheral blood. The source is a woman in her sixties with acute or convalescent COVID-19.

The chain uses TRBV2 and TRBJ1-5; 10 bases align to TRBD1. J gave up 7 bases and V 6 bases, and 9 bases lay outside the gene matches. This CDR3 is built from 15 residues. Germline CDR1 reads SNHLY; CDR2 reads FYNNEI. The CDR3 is CASSRDRGRGQPQHF. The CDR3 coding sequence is TGTGCCAGCAGCCGGGACAGGGGACGTGGACAGCCCCAGCATTTT. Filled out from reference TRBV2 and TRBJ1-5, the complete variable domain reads EPEVTQTPSHQVTQMGQEVILRCVPISNHLYFYWYRQILGQKVEFLVSFYNNEISEKSEIFDDQFSVERPDGSNFTLKIRSTKLEDSAMYFCASSRDRGRGQPQHFGDGTRLSIL.

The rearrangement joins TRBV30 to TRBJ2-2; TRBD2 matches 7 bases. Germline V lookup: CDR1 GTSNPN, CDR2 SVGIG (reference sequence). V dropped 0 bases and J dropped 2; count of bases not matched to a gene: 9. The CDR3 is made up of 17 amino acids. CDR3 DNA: TGTGCCTGGAGTGTAAAGTCGGCTAGCGGTAACACCGGGGAGCTGTTTTTT. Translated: CAWSVKSASGNTGELFF.

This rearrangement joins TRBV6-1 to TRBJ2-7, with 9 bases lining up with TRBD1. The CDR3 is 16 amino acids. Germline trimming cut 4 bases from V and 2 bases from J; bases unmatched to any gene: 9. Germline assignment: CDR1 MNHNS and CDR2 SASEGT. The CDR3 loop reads CASSALPGQGAYEQYF. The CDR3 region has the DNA TGTGCCAGCAGTGCCTTGCCGGGACAGGGTGCCTACGAGCAGTACTTC.

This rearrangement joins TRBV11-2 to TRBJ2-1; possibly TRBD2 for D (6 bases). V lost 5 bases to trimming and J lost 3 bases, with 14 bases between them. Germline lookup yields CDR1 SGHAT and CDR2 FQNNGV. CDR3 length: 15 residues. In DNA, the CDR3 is TGTGCCAGCAGCCATCCCCGGGGGTTCTACAATGAGCAGTTCTTC. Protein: CASSHPRGFYNEQFF.

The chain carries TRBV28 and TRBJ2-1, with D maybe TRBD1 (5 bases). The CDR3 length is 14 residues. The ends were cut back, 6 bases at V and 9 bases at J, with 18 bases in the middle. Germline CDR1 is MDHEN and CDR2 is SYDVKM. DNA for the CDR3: TGTGCCAGCAGCAATCCCAAGGGGCTGGTTGAGCAGTTCTTC. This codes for CASSNPKGLVEQFF.

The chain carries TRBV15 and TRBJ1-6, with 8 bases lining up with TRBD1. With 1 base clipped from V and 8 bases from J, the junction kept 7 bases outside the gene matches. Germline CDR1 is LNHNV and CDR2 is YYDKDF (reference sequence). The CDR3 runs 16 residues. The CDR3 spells CATSRVGQGPYSPLHF. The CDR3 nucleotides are TGTGCCACCAGCAGAGTAGGACAGGGACCGTATTCACCCCTCCACTTT. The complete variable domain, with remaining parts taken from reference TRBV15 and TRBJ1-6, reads DAMVIQNPRYQVTQFGKPVTLSCSQTLNHNVMYWYQQKSSQAPKLLFHYYDKDFNNEADTPDNFQSRRPNTSFCFLDIRSPGLGDTAMYLCATSRVGQGPYSPLHFGNGTRLTVT.

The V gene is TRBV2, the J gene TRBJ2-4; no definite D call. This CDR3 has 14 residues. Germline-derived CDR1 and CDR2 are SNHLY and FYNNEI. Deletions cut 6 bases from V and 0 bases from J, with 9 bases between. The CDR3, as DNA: TGTGCCAGCAGCCGGGTTCTAGCCAAAAACATTCAGTACTTC. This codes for CASSRVLAKNIQYF.

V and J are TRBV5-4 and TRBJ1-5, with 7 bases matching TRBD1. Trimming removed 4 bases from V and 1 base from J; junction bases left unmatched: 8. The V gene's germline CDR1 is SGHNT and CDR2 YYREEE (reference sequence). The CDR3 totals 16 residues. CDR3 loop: CASSPGPGQSNQPQHF. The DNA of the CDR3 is TGTGCCAGCAGCCCAGGACCGGGACAGAGCAATCAGCCCCAGCATTTT.

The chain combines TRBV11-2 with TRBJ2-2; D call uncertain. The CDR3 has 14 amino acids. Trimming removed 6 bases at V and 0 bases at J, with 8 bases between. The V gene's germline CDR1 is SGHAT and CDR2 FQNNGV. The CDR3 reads CASSLVSNTGELFF. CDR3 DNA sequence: TGTGCCAGCAGTCTAGTTTCGAACACCGGGGAGCTGTTTTTT.